The sequence of this TCR beta chain was determined in a study of molecular identifiers for immune sequencing clone quantification. MiXCR, applied by TCRdb to the PCR reads, yields one record per CDR3 protein. The sample consists of approximately 590,000 distinct CDR3 sequences, 25% of them appearing once. Study-wide results and limits: Spiked Jurkat TCR RNA equal to one cell could reportedly be picked out among one million naive cells. Whereas naive cells kept under 1% of molecules in clones above 20 RNA copies, such clones held over 98% in effectors.

This clonotype appeared a few times. Its specificity is not known. One end of the junction fails to match germline, which may point to a read error. The CDR3 length is 14 residues. Germline V gene data show CDR1 as SGHVS and CDR2 as FNYEAQ. The origin of this receptor is a human donor in good health. Some libraries in this study had Jurkat cell RNA spiked in. The chain has TRBV7-6 and TRBJ2-1; perhaps TRBD1 as D (5 bases). What was sequenced was naive CD8+ T cells from blood, with Jurkat cell RNA spiked in. Stated subset: FACS-sorted CD8+CD4-CCR7+CD45RA+ naive T cells. CDR3 DNA sequence: TGTGCCAGCAGCCCGACAGAAATCTACGATGAGCAGTTCTTC. Protein product: CASSPTEIYDEQFF.